This is a list of T cell receptor beta chains from one sample in a study of OX40 agonist ivuxolimab in advanced cancers. Here immunoSEQ multiplex PCR was the method, and the copy in TCRdb shows in-frame clones only, minus some. The table records about 130,000 clones, approximately 90% of them present only once. The starting material was CD4+ or CD8+ T cells sorted from blood, obtained in a trial of the OX40 agonist ivuxolimab. All receptors come from an adult with an advanced solid tumor such as melanoma, head and neck, liver or kidney cancer. Both conserved end residues are part of each CDR3. D genes are given only for firm matches. Size values are once, few and many counts, or a class for expanded clones, and some rows have none.

v_call	j_call	d_call	clone_size	cdr3_nt	cdr3_aa
TRBV5-5	TRBJ2-2	TRBD1	NA	TGTGCCAGCAGCCCGGGACAGGCCACCGGGGAGCTGTTTTTT	CASSPGQATGELFF
TRBV19	TRBJ1-5	NA	NA	TGTGCCAGTAGTATAGAAGGGGTACCCCAGCATTTT	CASSIEGVPQHF
TRBV11-2	TRBJ2-1	TRBD2	NA	TGTGCCAGCAGTTCAGGGGGTAGCGGGAGCTCCTACAATGAGCAGTTCTTC	CASSSGGSGSSYNEQFF
TRBV25-1	TRBJ2-3	TRBD1	few	TGTGCCAGCAGTCGGGCGGACAGGGGGACAGATACGCAGTATTTT	CASSRADRGTDTQYF
TRBV18	TRBJ1-1	NA	NA	TGTGCCAGCTCACCGGGCTTCCGGGACACTGAAGCTTTCTTT	CASSPGFRDTEAFF
TRBV11-3	TRBJ1-1	NA	NA	TGTGCCAGCAGCTTGGGACAATCGAACACTGAAGCTTTCTTT	CASSLGQSNTEAFF
TRBV18	TRBJ1-1	NA	NA	TGTGCCAGCTCTTCAGGCAGTAACACTGAAGCTTTCTTT	CASSSGSNTEAFF
TRBV7-2	TRBJ2-7	TRBD2	NA	TGTGCCAGCAGCTTAGTAGCGGGAGGTACCTACGAGCAGTACTTC	CASSLVAGGTYEQYF
TRBV7-2	TRBJ2-5	TRBD1	NA	TGTGCCAGCAGCCCCGGACAGGGGGCTTTCGAGACCCAGTACTTC	CASSPGQGAFETQYF
TRBV10-3	TRBJ1-2	NA	NA	TGTGCCATCAGTGAAGGGGTGAACTATGGCTACACCTTC	CAISEGVNYGYTF
TRBV10-3	TRBJ2-3	NA	NA	TGTGCCATCAGTGAGTTACAGGGATCGACAGATACGCAGTATTTT	CAISELQGSTDTQYF
TRBV10-3	TRBJ1-5	NA	NA	TGTGCCATCAGTGAGTCGGAGCGCAATCAGCCCCAGCATTTT	CAISESERNQPQHF
TRBV5-4	TRBJ2-5	NA	NA	TGTGCCAGCTCCCGTCCGACTGGTCTGTCGGAGACCCAGTACTTC	CASSRPTGLSETQYF
TRBV27	TRBJ2-4	TRBD1	NA	TGTGCCAGCAGTACCACTCCGGGACAGAGTGACTTC	CASSTTPGQSDF
TRBV5-4	TRBJ1-3	NA	NA	TGTGCCAGCAGCTTGGCCGCAGGCTCTGGAAACACCATATATTTT	CASSLAAGSGNTIYF
TRBV15	TRBJ2-5	NA	NA	TGTGCCACCAGCAGAGATCGCGGCCGAGAGACCCAGTACTTC	CATSRDRGRETQYF
TRBV27	TRBJ1-1	NA	NA	TGTGCCAGCAAGCAGGGTTTCACTGAAGCTTTCTTT	CASKQGFTEAFF
TRBV6-6	TRBJ1-1	NA	once	TGTGCCAGCAGTATACGGGAGAACACTGAAGCTTTCTTT	CASSIRENTEAFF
TRBV27	TRBJ2-2	TRBD1	NA	TGTGCCTCCTCCCGACAGGGGGTTAAAGCCGGGGAGCTGTTTTTT	CASSRQGVKAGELFF
TRBV29-1	TRBJ1-1	NA	NA	TGCAGCTTGGAGGGTGACCGGGCAGGTCGGACTGAAGCTTTCTTT	CSLEGDRAGRTEAFF
TRBV13	TRBJ2-5	TRBD1	once	TGTGCCAGCAGCTTGGGGACAGCCATAGCCCAAGAGACCCAGTACTTC	CASSLGTAIAQETQYF
TRBV18	TRBJ2-1	TRBD1	NA	TGTGCCAGCTCACCTAGACAGGGAAGCTACAATGAGCAGTTCTTC	CASSPRQGSYNEQFF
TRBV7-9	TRBJ1-5	NA	NA	TGTGCCAGCAGCTTAAGATCGGGGGGTCCGGAGCCCCAGCATTTT	CASSLRSGGPEPQHF
TRBV2	TRBJ1-1	TRBD1	NA	TGTGCCAGCAGAACGACAGGGATAATTGAAGCTTTCTTT	CASRTTGIIEAFF
TRBV15	TRBJ1-1	NA	once	TGTGCCACCAGCAGGCAGGAGGACACTGAAGCTTTCTTT	CATSRQEDTEAFF
TRBV5-1	TRBJ2-1	TRBD1	NA	TGCGCCAGCAGCTTGACCCTGACAGGGATTGAGCAGTTCTTC	CASSLTLTGIEQFF
TRBV9	TRBJ1-2	TRBD1	NA	TGTGCCAGCAGCCCTACAGGGGGGGCTAACTATGGCTACACCTTC	CASSPTGGANYGYTF
TRBV5-4	TRBJ2-1	TRBD1	NA	TGTGCCAGCAGCTTCCGTCCGGGACAGAGCTCCTACAATGAGCAGTTCTTC	CASSFRPGQSSYNEQFF
TRBV28	TRBJ2-5	TRBD2	NA	TGTGCCAGCACCTTGGGCGGGAGGGCCTGGGAGACCCAGTACTTC	CASTLGGRAWETQYF
TRBV7-2	TRBJ2-3	NA	once	TGTGCCAGCACCCTATCCAGTTCCGATACGCAGTATTTT	CASTLSSSDTQYF
TRBV15	TRBJ1-3	NA	NA	TGTGCCACCAGCAGAGATTCCCTATCGGGCGACTCTGGAAACACCATATATTTT	CATSRDSLSGDSGNTIYF
TRBV9	TRBJ2-1	NA	NA	TGTGCCAGCAGCGCATATGGATCCTTAACTACCTCCTACAATGAGCAGTTCTTC	CASSAYGSLTTSYNEQFF
TRBV28	TRBJ2-1	TRBD2	NA	TGTGCCAGCAGTCCCCCTCGGAGCGGGAGAGCCTATGAGCAGTTCTTC	CASSPPRSGRAYEQFF
TRBV10-2	TRBJ1-1	NA	NA	TGCGCCAGCAGTGATAGGGGTCCTCGGGATGAAGCTTTCTTT	CASSDRGPRDEAFF
TRBV5-1	TRBJ1-5	NA	NA	TGCGCCAGCAGCTTGAGTCCTCCGGATAGCAATCAGCCCCAGCATTTT	CASSLSPPDSNQPQHF
TRBV19	TRBJ2-5	NA	NA	TGTGCCAGTAGTTTCCGGGGCCGCCAAGAGACCCAGTACTTC	CASSFRGRQETQYF
TRBV4-1	TRBJ1-1	NA	NA	TGCGCCAGCAGCATAGGGAACGGTCCGCGGGGCACTGAAGCTTTCTTT	CASSIGNGPRGTEAFF
TRBV5-1	TRBJ2-5	TRBD2	NA	TGCGCCAGCAGCCTGGGCCACGCCGGGACTAGGGGTGAGACCCAGTACTTC	CASSLGHAGTRGETQYF
TRBV6-4	TRBJ2-3	NA	NA	TGTGCCAGCAGTGACGGGCAGGGTAACACAGATACGCAGTATTTT	CASSDGQGNTDTQYF
TRBV4-3	TRBJ1-2	NA	NA	TGCGCCAGCAGCCAAGAAGAGGGCAGGGCCCCTACTGGCTACACCTTC	CASSQEEGRAPTGYTF
TRBV5-1	TRBJ2-3	NA	NA	TGCGCCAGCAGCTTGCTAGGGGACCAAGATACGCAGTATTTT	CASSLLGDQDTQYF
TRBV2	TRBJ2-3	TRBD1	NA	TGTGCCAGGGGACAGGGGGGCACAGATACGCAGTATTTT	CARGQGGTDTQYF
TRBV5-1	TRBJ2-5	NA	NA	TGCGCCAGCAGCTTGGTATCGAAGGAGACCCAGTACTTC	CASSLVSKETQYF
TRBV15	TRBJ2-7	NA	NA	TGTGCCACCAGCAGAGCACTAGAGTACGAGCAGTACTTC	CATSRALEYEQYF
TRBV5-4	TRBJ1-1	NA	NA	TGTGCCAGCCATGGGAGCATGAACACTGAAGCTTTCTTT	CASHGSMNTEAFF
TRBV6-5	TRBJ1-2	TRBD1	once	TGTGCCAGCAGTTACTCCCTGACAGGGAACTATGGCTACACCTTC	CASSYSLTGNYGYTF
TRBV6-5	TRBJ2-7	NA	NA	TGTGCCAGCAGTTACAAAGGACACCTACCCTACGAGCAGTACTTC	CASSYKGHLPYEQYF
TRBV6-5	TRBJ1-6	NA	few	TGTGCCAGCAGCAGACTGACGGGGGATTCACCCCTCCACTTT	CASSRLTGDSPLHF
TRBV29-1	TRBJ1-2	NA	NA	TGCAGCGTTGAACCTAGAAACAGCTATGGCTACACCTTC	CSVEPRNSYGYTF
TRBV30	TRBJ2-3	NA	NA	TGTGCCTGGAGTGTAAGTCGAGACACAGATACGCAGTATTTT	CAWSVSRDTDTQYF
TRBV7-7	TRBJ2-1	NA	NA	TGTGCTAGCAGCCAAGGCGGGGCAGGGACGCGGAATGAGCAGTTCTTC	CASSQGGAGTRNEQFF
TRBV9	TRBJ2-7	TRBD1	NA	TGTGCCAGCAGCGCCGGGACAGGGGCCTACTCCGAGCAGTACTTC	CASSAGTGAYSEQYF
TRBV4-3	TRBJ1-4	NA	NA	TGCGCCAGCAGCCAAGATGCAGACAGAACTAATGAAAAACTGTTTTTT	CASSQDADRTNEKLFF
TRBV13	TRBJ1-6	NA	NA	TGTGCCAGCAGGAAACAGGGACTATGGGGCTCCTATAATTCACCCCTCCACTTT	CASRKQGLWGSYNSPLHF
TRBV27	TRBJ2-6	NA	NA	TGTGCCAGCAGTTTATGGACCTTGGGCAGCATCCTGACTTTC	CASSLWTLGSILTF
TRBV21-1	TRBJ2-2	NA	NA	TGTGCCAGCAGCAAAGGACCCGACAGGGGGAGTAACGGGGAGCTGTTTTTT	CASSKGPDRGSNGELFF
TRBV27	TRBJ2-7	NA	NA	TGTGCCAGCACCAAGCACCCCCGGCTACCCCCCTACGAGCAGTACTTC	CASTKHPRLPPYEQYF